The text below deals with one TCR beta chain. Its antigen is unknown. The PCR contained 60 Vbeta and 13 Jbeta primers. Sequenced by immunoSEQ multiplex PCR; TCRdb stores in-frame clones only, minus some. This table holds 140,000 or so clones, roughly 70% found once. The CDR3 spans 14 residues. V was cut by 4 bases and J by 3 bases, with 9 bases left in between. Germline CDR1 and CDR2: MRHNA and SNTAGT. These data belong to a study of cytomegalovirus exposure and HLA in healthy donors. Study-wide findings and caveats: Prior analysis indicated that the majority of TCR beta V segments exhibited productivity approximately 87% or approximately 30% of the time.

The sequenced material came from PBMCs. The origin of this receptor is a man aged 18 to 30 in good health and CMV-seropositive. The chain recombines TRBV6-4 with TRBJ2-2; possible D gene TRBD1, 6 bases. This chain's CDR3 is CASSVGGDTGELFF. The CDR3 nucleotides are TGTGCCAGCAGTGTTGGGGGCGACACCGGGGAGCTGTTTTTT.